The next 17 T cell receptor beta chains were all read from a single sample in a study of T-cell reconstitution after alpha-beta-depleted transplantation in children (dated by TCRdb to about 2016). This specimen's treatment or condition label, interpreted: allogeneic hematopoietic cell transplantation with graft depleted of TCRalphabeta T cells and CD19 B cells. The receptor library was made with PCR. TCRdb shows the sequencer as Illumina HiSeq 2500. Molecular barcoding was employed in the preparation of TCR libraries, with unique molecular identifiers being used to normalize TCRbeta repertoire quantification. The public reads were run again by TCRdb, first through fastp at Q25 and then through MiXCR, and only productive beta chains were kept. Each CDR3 protein gets just one entry, which takes the most common genes and DNA from the rows behind it. For this sample there are approximately 650,000 distinct CDR3 sequences; over 10% appear just once. Of the sample, around 0.79% is held by the ten largest clones.

Sequenced material: PBMCs, taken before TCRalphabeta/CD19-depleted stem cell transplant. The source is a girl aged 2 to 9 with congenital amegakaryocytic thrombocytopenia, due to receive a stem cell transplant.

This clonotype was seen ten or more times. The chain couples TRBV20-1 to TRBJ1-2; 7 nucleotides line up with TRBD1. V shed 5 bases, J shed 4 bases, and the junction held 7 bases outside the gene matches. The CDR3 has 13 amino acids. Germline V gives CDR1 DFQATT, CDR2 SNEGSKA (reference sequence). The chain's CDR3 is CSAEQGRTYGYTF. The CDR3 nucleotides are TGCAGTGCTGAACAGGGGCGCACCTATGGCTACACCTTC.

This clonotype was detected many times. CDR3 protein: CSAREPASKTQYF. In DNA, the CDR3 is TGCAGTGCTAGAGAACCAGCCTCCAAGACCCAGTACTTC. The chain is built from TRBV20-1 and TRBJ2-5; the D is unclear. Germline CDR1 DFQATT, CDR2 SNEGSKA (reference sequence). Trimming shortened V by 0 bases and J by 6 bases, and 11 bases separated the two germline ends. The CDR3 is 13 residues long.

This clonotype was counted many times. The rearrangement joins TRBV12-3 or TRBV12-4 to TRBJ2-1, with unresolved D. The CDR3 covers 13 residues. The V gene lost 2 bases and the J gene lost 9 bases, with 11 bases spanning the gap. The CDR3 DNA reads as TGTGCCAGCAGTTTAAGTAACGGCGTTGAGCAGTTCTTC. It encodes CASSLSNGVEQFF.

The V call is TRBV18, the J call TRBJ2-2; D gene unclear. V dropped 3 bases and J dropped 6 bases, with 11 bases sitting between them. Looked up from germline, CDR1 is KGHSH and CDR2 is LQKENI. CDR3 size: 14 residues. The CDR3 is CASSPTIGAGELFF. CDR3 coding DNA: TGTGCCAGCTCACCTACTATTGGGGCCGGGGAGCTGTTTTTT.

This chain connects TRBV4-1 to TRBJ1-2, with 8 bases that match TRBD1. Per the germline V gene, CDR1 is MGHRA and CDR2 is YSYEKL. Unmatched junction bases numbered 7, after V lost 7 bases and J lost 6 bases. The CDR3 runs to 13 residues. The chain's CDR3 is CASTPDREHGYTF. DNA for the CDR3: TGCGCCAGCACCCCGGACAGGGAGCATGGCTACACCTTC.

This clonotype was seen only a few times. This chain joins TRBV7-9 and TRBJ2-7; 7 bases line up with TRBD2. The length of the CDR3 is 14 residues. Germline V gene lookup returns CDR1 SEHNR and CDR2 FQNEAQ (reference sequence). V dropped 3 bases and J dropped 2; count of bases not matched to a gene: 4. The CDR3 sequence is CASSFSGPAYEQYF. The CDR3 bases are TGTGCCAGCAGCTTTAGCGGGCCAGCCTACGAGCAGTACTTC.

The chain uses TRBV12-3 or TRBV12-4 and TRBJ1-5, with D possibly TRBD1 on 5 matching bases. Deletions cut 6 bases from V and 5 bases from J, with 14 bases between. This CDR3 region has 14 residues. The DNA of the CDR3 is TGTGCCAGCAGGCAGGGCGCGGGGCATCAGCCCCAGCATTTT. Its protein is CASRQGAGHQPQHF.

The table lists this clonotype with many counts. The CDR3 DNA reads TGCGCCAGCAGCTTATTTCATGAGCAGTTCTTC. This encodes CASSLFHEQFF. J is TRBJ2-1 and V is TRBV5-1; D gene uncertain. Germline loops: CDR1 SGHRS, CDR2 YFSETQ. The germline V and J ends were trimmed by 2 bases and 8 bases, with 5 bases remaining between them. The CDR3 totals 11 residues. Variable domain in full (rest from reference TRBV5-1 and TRBJ2-1): KAGVTQTPRYLIKTRGQQVTLSCSPISGHRSVSWYQQTPGQGLQFLFEYFSETQRNKGNFPGRFSGRQFSNSRSEMNVSTLELGDSALYLCASSLFHEQFFGPGTRLTVL.

This sequence joins TRBV20-1 and TRBJ2-5; 9 nucleotides align to TRBD2. CDR3 length: 16 residues. Germline V gene data show CDR1 as DFQATT and CDR2 as SNEGSKA (reference sequence). Germline trimming cut 0 bases from V and 0 bases from J; bases unmatched to any gene: 5. CDR3 residues: CSARDPAGGYQETQYF. In DNA, the CDR3 is TGCAGTGCTAGAGATCCGGCGGGAGGGTACCAAGAGACCCAGTACTTC.

The chain couples TRBV12-3 or TRBV12-4 to TRBJ2-2; 8 bases are a match to TRBD2. Unmatched junction bases numbered 4, after V lost 5 bases and J lost 5 bases. There are 14 residues in the CDR3. The CDR3 DNA follows: TGTGCCAGCAGTAGCGGGGGTGGAACCGGGGAGCTGTTTTTT. Encoded protein: CASSSGGGTGELFF.

As concerns this clonotype: This may be a read error, as it is one base from a much larger clone. The chain uses TRBV15 and TRBJ2-1, with no clear D. V lost 0 bases and J lost 8, with 23 bases in between. This CDR3 spans 18 amino acids. Germline CDR1 LNHNV, CDR2 YYDKDF (reference sequence). CDR3 sequence (DNA): TGTGCCACCAGCAGAGATTGTTCTCTTTCGGTCAACATCTATGAGCAGTTCTTC. It encodes CATSRDCSLSVNIYEQFF.

This clonotype was seen only a few times. The CDR3 does not end in the conserved phenylalanine or tryptophan, so this is likely a read error. The DNA is omitted, as the CDR3 cannot be located on it reliably, and the CDR3 follows TCRdb's listing. The chain has TRBV28 and TRBJ2-7; TRBD2, the table's D call, lacks a check against the DNA. The CDR3 contains 13 residues when both ends are counted. CDR1 and CDR2 from the germline V gene are MDHEN and SYDVKM. This CDR3 reads CASSAGGELAHFS.

A remark on this clonotype: The junction differs from germline at one of its ends, possibly a read error. This chain uses TRBV12-3 or TRBV12-4 with TRBJ2-1; 14 bases align to TRBD2. The CDR3 length is 18 residues. In DNA, the CDR3 is TGTCCCAGCAGTTTAATAGGGACTAGCGGGAGACGATGGAATGAGCAGTTCTTC. This gives the protein CPSSLIGTSGRRWNEQFF.

The chain has TRBV4-1 and TRBJ2-2, with D possibly being TRBD1 or TRBD2 (5 bases each). The CDR3 is 16 residues long. CDR1 is MGHRA, CDR2 YSYEKL, per germline. V was cut by 4 bases and J by 3 bases, with 15 bases left in between. The CDR3: CASSRLTGADTGELFF. As DNA, the CDR3 is TGCGCCAGCAGCCGTCTCACCGGGGCGGACACCGGGGAGCTGTTTTTT.

This clonotype was seen more than once but under ten times. The chain carries TRBV4-1 and TRBJ2-7; the match to TRBD2 covers 9 bases. Germline V gene sequence: CDR1 MGHRA, CDR2 YSYEKL. The CDR3 extends over 14 amino acids. The J segment lost 5 bases and the V segment lost 4 bases, leaving 6 bases of the junction unmatched. CDR3 in amino acids: CASSPGPSGDEQYF. The CDR3 nucleotides are TGCGCCAGCAGCCCCGGGCCTAGCGGGGACGAGCAGTACTTC.

This clonotype was seen a few times. This chain joins TRBV5-1 and TRBJ2-7, with 9 bases fitting TRBD1. There are 15 residues in the CDR3. Germline assignment: CDR1 SGHRS and CDR2 YFSETQ. V was clipped by 4 bases and J by 3 bases; unmatched bases: 8. For the CDR3, the DNA is TGCGCCAGCAGCCCCGGGACAGGGTTCAACTACGAGCAGTACTTC. Its translation: CASSPGTGFNYEQYF.

This clonotype has at least ten counts. The chain employs TRBV5-5 and TRBJ2-5; TRBD1 might be the D (6 bases). The CDR3 spans 17 residues. V was shortened by 4 bases and J by 1 base, with 20 bases between the two germline ends. CDR1 and CDR2 from the germline V gene are SGHKS and YYEKEE (reference sequence). This CDR3 reads CASSQYRTGNPQETQYF. CDR3 DNA: TGTGCCAGCAGCCAATACCGTACAGGGAACCCCCAAGAGACCCAGTACTTC.